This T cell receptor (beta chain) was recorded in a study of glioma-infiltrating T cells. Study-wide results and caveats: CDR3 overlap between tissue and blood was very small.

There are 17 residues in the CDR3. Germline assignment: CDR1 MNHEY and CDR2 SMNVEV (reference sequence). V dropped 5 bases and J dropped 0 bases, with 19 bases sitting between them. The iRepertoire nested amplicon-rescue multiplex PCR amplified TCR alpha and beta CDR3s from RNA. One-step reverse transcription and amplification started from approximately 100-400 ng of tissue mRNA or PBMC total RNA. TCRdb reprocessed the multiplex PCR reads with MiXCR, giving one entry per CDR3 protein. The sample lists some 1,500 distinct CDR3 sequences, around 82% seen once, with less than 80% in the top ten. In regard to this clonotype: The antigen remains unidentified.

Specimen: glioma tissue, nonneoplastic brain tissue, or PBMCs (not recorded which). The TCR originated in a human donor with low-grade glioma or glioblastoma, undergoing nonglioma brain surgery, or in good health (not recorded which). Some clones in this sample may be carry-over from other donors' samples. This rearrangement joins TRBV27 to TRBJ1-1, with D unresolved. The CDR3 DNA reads TGTGCCAGCAGTACCAACCCGGTGAGTTACATGAACACTGAAGCTTTCTTT. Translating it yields CASSTNPVSYMNTEAFF.